Listed here are 9 T cell receptor beta chains from one sample, sequenced in a study of CD8 T cells in Susac syndrome. With random hexamers, reverse transcription was performed on roughly 0.5 to 1 ug of RNA. A single record per CDR3 protein comes from TCRdb applying MiXCR to the immunoSEQ multiplex PCR reads. The sample records 150,000 to 200,000 distinct CDR3 sequences, around 94% being singletons. Sequencing input: CD4+ T cells from PBMCs. These receptors all stem from a human donor with multiple sclerosis.

The rearrangement uses TRBV6-5 and TRBJ1-2, with 7 positions matching TRBD1. The germline gives CDR1 MNHEY, CDR2 SVGAGI. With 6 bases clipped from V and 2 bases from J, the junction kept 3 bases outside the gene matches. CDR3 length: 13 amino acids. The CDR3 coding sequence is TGTGCCAGCAGACCGACAGGGAACTATGGCTACACCTTC. Encoded protein: CASRPTGNYGYTF.

V gene TRBV7-8 combines with J gene TRBJ2-7; D unresolved. There are 14 residues in the CDR3. Germline V lookup: CDR1 SGHVS, CDR2 FQNEAQ. Trimming pared 2 bases from V and 6 bases from J, leaving 14 bases between. The CDR3 spells CASSLNYGHLEQYF. The CDR3, as DNA: TGTGCCAGCAGCTTAAATTACGGGCACCTCGAGCAGTACTTC. Drawing the rest from reference TRBV7-8 and TRBJ2-7, the complete variable domain is GAGVSQSPRYKVAKRGQDVALRCDPISGHVSLFWYQQALGQGPEFLTYFQNEAQLDKSGLPSDRFFAERPEGSVSTLKIQRTQQEDSAVYLCASSLNYGHLEQYFGPGTRLTVT.

The chain employs TRBV4-1 and TRBJ2-1; tentatively, D is TRBD2 (5 bases). With 8 bases removed from V and 8 bases from J, the gap between germline ends came to 19 bases. Germline V gene sequence: CDR1 MGHRA, CDR2 YSYEKL. The CDR3 is 14 residues long. CDR3: CASGRLPEEDEQFF. DNA of the CDR3: TGCGCCAGCGGCCGACTACCGGAGGAGGATGAGCAGTTCTTC.

V and J are TRBV6-5 and TRBJ2-6, with D uncertain. The germline gives CDR1 MNHEY, CDR2 SVGAGI. The CDR3 spans 14 residues. Trimming removed 2 bases from V and 0 bases from J, with 2 bases in between. The CDR3 loop is CASSYNSGANVLTF. The DNA for the CDR3 is TGTGCCAGCAGTTACAACTCTGGGGCCAACGTCCTGACTTTC.

This clonotype was picked up a small number of times. The chain uses TRBV18 and TRBJ2-7; D is unresolved. Looked up from germline, CDR1 is KGHSH and CDR2 is LQKENI. Trimming stripped 2 bases from V and 5 bases from J, with 19 bases between. The CDR3 loop spans 16 amino acids. The CDR3 protein is CASSPMGQSLVNEQYF. The CDR3 DNA reads as TGTGCCAGCTCACCAATGGGCCAGAGCCTCGTTAACGAGCAGTACTTC.

The chain is built from TRBV11-2 and TRBJ1-2; possibly TRBD1 for D (5 bases). V gave up 5 bases and J gave up 4 bases, with 14 bases separating them. Germline CDR1 and CDR2: SGHAT and FQNNGV. The CDR3 loop spans 14 amino acids. The CDR3 region is CASSQLQDFYGYTF. Written as DNA, the CDR3 is TGTGCCAGCAGCCAATTACAGGACTTCTATGGCTACACCTTC.

This sequence joins TRBV4-2 and TRBJ1-3; D remains unclear. V dropped 2 bases and J dropped 2 bases, with 10 bases sitting between them. Germline V gene data show CDR1 as LGHNA and CDR2 as YNFKEQ. This CDR3 contains 15 residues. The CDR3 DNA reads as TGTGCCAGCAGCCAAAGGAGAGGGACTGGAAACACCATATATTTT. This translates into CASSQRRGTGNTIYF.

V usage is TRBV20-1 and J usage is TRBJ1-2; D gene ambiguous. Germline lookup yields CDR1 DFQATT and CDR2 SNEGSKA (reference sequence). The CDR3 has 12 residues. Trimming took 3 bases from V and 1 from J, leaving 6 bases between them. CDR3 loop: CSASRVNYGYTF. The CDR3 nucleotides read TGCAGTGCTAGTCGGGTTAACTATGGCTACACCTTC.

DNA for the CDR3: TGTGCCAGCAGCGCGGGACTAGTGGACGAGCAGTACTTC. Translation: CASSAGLVDEQYF. The chain couples TRBV9 to TRBJ2-7; 8 positions match TRBD2. The V gene end was trimmed by 3 bases and the J gene end by 5 bases; junction bases not matched to a gene: 4. Per the germline V gene, CDR1 is SGDLS and CDR2 is YYNGEE. The CDR3 runs 13 residues. Drawing the rest from reference TRBV9 and TRBJ2-7, the complete variable domain is DSGVTQTPKHLITATGQRVTLRCSPRSGDLSVYWYQQSLDQGLQFLIQYYNGEERAKGNILERFSAQQFPDLHSELNLSSLELGDSALYFCASSAGLVDEQYFGPGTRLTVT.